This TCR beta chain was profiled in a study of Tregs in tolerant kidney transplant recipients. Overall study findings and caveats: Tregs expanded with activated donor B cells seemed most donor-specific. Nucleotide sequences could not be compared across some patients' samples due to primer changes.

Mixed chimerism was transient after nonmyeloablative marrow transplants from related graft donors. Thawed PBMCs were FACS-sorted into unstimulated CD4+CD25+CD127- regulatory T cells, CD4+CD25- non-regulatory cells, CD4 and CD8 cells. Points on this clone: Its antigen is currently unknown.

V was shortened by 4 bases and J by 0 bases, with 4 bases between the two germline ends. Germline V gene lookup returns CDR1 SGHDT and CDR2 YYEEEE. The CDR3 sequence is 12 residues long. Some clones are missing from TCRdb's copy, which holds only in-frame ones; the method was immunoSEQ multiplex PCR. The sample includes 50,000 to 65,000 clones, 70% to 90% of them seen just once. This material consisted of CD4+ T cells from blood (PBMCs), taken 6 months after the transplant. The receptor was derived from a human patient who received a combined kidney and bone marrow transplant. Some T cells could come from the graft donor. The J gene is TRBJ2-5, the V gene TRBV5-6, with D hard to call. The CDR3 sequence is CASSLYQETQYF. The CDR3 region has the DNA TGTGCCAGCAGCCTCTACCAAGAGACCCAGTACTTC.